The 17 T cell receptor beta chains given below trace back to one sample, sequenced in a study of T cell repertoires in cytomegalovirus infection. TCRdb re-called the reads with MiXCR, one entry per CDR3 protein. In the table there are around 89,000 distinct CDR3 sequences, approximately 30% of which are singletons. These receptors have no known antigen. The sequenced sample was CD8+ T cells from cultured PBMCs, obtained from culture after CMV antigen stimulation. Receptors originate from a human donor in good health (CMV status not recorded). Some clones in this sample may be carry-over from other donors' samples.

This sequence joins TRBV6-9 and TRBJ2-7; D unresolved. Germline CDR1 reads MNHGY; CDR2 reads SVAAGI. The V gene lost 4 bases and the J gene lost 2 bases, with 9 bases spanning the gap. The CDR3 runs to 13 residues. The CDR3 DNA sequence: TGTGCCAGCAGTTCCAGCAGTACCTACGAGCAGTACTTC. This sequence encodes CASSSSSTYEQYF.

This chain links TRBV6-6 with TRBJ1-2; D is unresolved. Germline assignment: CDR1 MNHNY and CDR2 SVGAGI (reference sequence). The CDR3 spans 16 residues. V was trimmed by 6 bases and J by 1 base, leaving 18 bases between them. The CDR3 DNA follows: TGTGCCAGCAGGGAGGGTTCTTCTTACCTTAACTATGGCTACACCTTC. Its protein product is CASREGSSYLNYGYTF.

With respect to this clonotype: A much larger clonotype is one base distant, so this may be a read error. The chain joins TRBV20-1 to TRBJ1-2; TRBD1 matches 10 bases. Germline assignment: CDR1 DFQATT and CDR2 SNEGSKA (reference sequence). Trimming took 0 bases from V and 0 from J; bases not matched to a gene: 10. CDR3 size: 18 residues. Here the CDR3 DNA reads TGCAGTGCTAGAGATATGGGGACAGGGGACCTAGCTAACTATGGCTACACCTTC. It yields the protein CSARDMGTGDLANYGYTF.

J is TRBJ1-1 and V is TRBV7-9; 8 bases line up with TRBD1. CDR3 size: 14 residues. V was clipped by 5 bases and J by 3 bases; unmatched bases: 5. Germline assignment: CDR1 SEHNR and CDR2 FQNEAQ (reference sequence). For the CDR3, the DNA is TGTGCCAGCAGCCCTCAGACAGGGGACACTGAAGCTTTCTTT. Translating it yields CASSPQTGDTEAFF.

Many counts were recorded for this clonotype. This CDR3 reads CASSSSGGHTDTQYF. The CDR3 bases are TGTGCCAGCAGCTCTAGCGGGGGGCACACAGATACGCAGTATTTT. The chain is built from TRBV7-6 and TRBJ2-3; 11 nucleotides line up with TRBD2. V lost 4 bases to trimming and J lost 2 bases; unmatched junction nucleotides: 2. CDR1 is SGHVS, CDR2 FNYEAQ, per germline. This CDR3 region has 15 residues.

The chain links TRBV11-2 to TRBJ1-1; no clear D. The germline CDR1 and CDR2 sequences are SGHAT and FQNNGV. The ends were cut back, 5 bases at V and 1 base at J, with 11 bases in the middle. The CDR3 extends over 14 amino acids. CDR3 protein: CASSPENPNTEAFF. The CDR3 bases are TGTGCCAGCAGCCCGGAAAATCCGAACACTGAAGCTTTCTTT.

The CDR3 reads CASSQFAGPLPPEQFF. CDR3 DNA sequence: TGTGCCAGCAGCCAATTTGCAGGGCCCCTGCCGCCCGAGCAGTTCTTC. The chain has TRBV3-1 and TRBJ2-1, with a possible D match to TRBD1 (5 bases). Germline V lookup: CDR1 LGHDT, CDR2 YNNKEL (reference sequence). The V and J ends lost 2 bases and 10 bases respectively, with 21 bases between them. This CDR3 is built from 16 residues.

This clonotype has a count of ten or more. This sequence joins TRBV12-3 or TRBV12-4 and TRBJ1-2; weak D call: TRBD1 (6 bases). The CDR3 length is 14 residues. Trimming removed 7 bases at V and 0 bases at J, with 12 bases between. The chain's CDR3 is CASTPTGTNYGYTF. The CDR3 nucleotides are TGTGCCAGCACCCCGACAGGAACTAACTATGGCTACACCTTC.

The chain carries TRBV3-1 and TRBJ1-3; D perhaps matches TRBD1 (6 bases). V lost 4 bases, J lost 3 bases, and 19 bases lay in between. CDR3 size: 17 residues. CDR1 LGHDT and CDR2 YNNKEL come from the germline V gene (reference sequence). CDR3: CASSPVARGVGGNTIYF. CDR3 coding DNA: TGTGCCAGCAGCCCGGTCGCCAGGGGTGTCGGTGGAAACACCATATATTTT.

As concerns this clonotype: Compared with germline, one end of the junction differs, possibly owing to a read error. V and J are TRBV14 and TRBJ2-5, with 11 positions matching TRBD2. The CDR3 extends over 18 amino acids. Germline loops: CDR1 SGHDN, CDR2 FVKESK. CDR3 in DNA: TGTGTCAGCAGCCAAGGTCTCGAGACTAGCGGGACTCGGGAGACCCAGTACTTC. Its protein product is CVSSQGLETSGTRETQYF.

As to this clonotype: The junction departs from the called germline gene at one end, perhaps through a read error. The CDR3 spells CASGLDSGSETQYF. In DNA, the CDR3 is TGTGCCAGCGGCTTAGACAGCGGCTCAGAGACCCAGTACTTC. V and J are TRBV7-8 and TRBJ2-5; D tentatively reads TRBD1 or TRBD2 (5 bases each). Germline CDR1 is SGHVS and CDR2 is FQNEAQ. This CDR3 has 14 amino acids.

The chain combines TRBV19 with TRBJ1-1, with D unresolved. V lost 1 base to trimming and J lost 0 bases, with 3 bases between them. Germline V gene lookup returns CDR1 LNHDA and CDR2 SQIVND (reference sequence). The CDR3 totals 13 residues. CDR3 bases: TGTGCCAGTAGTATAGCCGTGAACACTGAAGCTTTCTTT. Translated, it gives CASSIAVNTEAFF. Based on the CDR3 plus reference TRBV19 and TRBJ1-1, the full variable domain is DGGITQSPKYLFRKEGQNVTLSCEQNLNHDAMYWYRQDPGQGLRLIYYSQIVNDFQKGDIAEGYSVSREKKESFPLTVTSAQKNPTAFYLCASSIAVNTEAFFGQGTRLTVV.

V is TRBV27 and J is TRBJ2-7; 9 bases align to TRBD1. Looked up from germline, CDR1 is MNHEY and CDR2 is SMNVEV (reference sequence). J lost 6 bases, V lost 5 bases, and 5 bases had no gene match. The CDR3 loop spans 13 amino acids. The CDR3 sequence is CASSPGQGIEQYF. CDR3 nucleotides: TGTGCCAGCAGTCCGGGACAGGGCATCGAGCAGTACTTC.

This clonotype was recorded many times. The V call is TRBV7-9, the J call TRBJ1-2; 8 nucleotides agree with TRBD1. The CDR3 is made up of 14 amino acids. V lost 5 bases and J lost 5; bases outside the gene matches: 7. The germline CDR1 and CDR2 sequences are SEHNR and FQNEAQ (reference sequence). The CDR3 loop reads CASSHRDRPYGYTF. The CDR3 DNA reads TGTGCCAGCAGCCACCGGGACAGGCCTTATGGCTACACCTTC.

In its sample, this clonotype was seen many times. The chain has TRBV27 and TRBJ2-2; D possibly matches TRBD1 or TRBD2 (7 bases each). The CDR3 length is 17 residues. CDR1 is MNHEY and CDR2 is SMNVEV in the germline V gene (reference sequence). V dropped 1 base and J dropped 4 bases, with 16 bases sitting between them. The chain's CDR3 is CASSLWSGGVVTGELFF. The DNA for the CDR3 is TGTGCCAGCAGTTTATGGTCAGGGGGGGTGGTCACCGGGGAGCTGTTTTTT.

The table lists this clonotype with many counts. This sequence joins TRBV11-2 and TRBJ2-2; possible D gene TRBD1, 6 bases. Trimming removed 3 bases at V and 0 bases at J, with 14 bases between. CDR3 size: 17 residues. Germline V gene data show CDR1 as SGHAT and CDR2 as FQNNGV. The CDR3 DNA reads as TGTGCCAGCAGCTTCCCTTTAGAGGGGGCGAACACCGGGGAGCTGTTTTTT. This translates into CASSFPLEGANTGELFF.

The V gene is TRBV4-1, the J gene TRBJ1-1; D perhaps matches TRBD1 (5 bases). V lost 1 base and J lost 8, with 14 bases in between. The germline CDR1 and CDR2 sequences are MGHRA and YSYEKL. The CDR3 contains 14 residues. The CDR3: CASSQVGGTGEAFF. As DNA, the CDR3 is TGCGCCAGCAGCCAAGTTGGGGGAACAGGAGAAGCTTTCTTT.